The 27 T cell receptor beta chains reported below all come from one sample, sequenced in a study of blood T cell repertoires in COVID-19. Libraries were prepared by immunoSEQ multiplex PCR; TCRdb keeps only in-frame clonotypes and omits some of them. This repertoire shows about 210,000 clones, about 90% found once; its top ten account for 1% to 1.5%. Sequences were obtained from peripheral blood. Receptors were obtained from a man between 25 and 39 years old with acute or convalescent COVID-19.

The J gene is TRBJ1-2, the V gene TRBV28; 8 bases line up with TRBD1. The CDR3 has 17 amino acids. Per germline, CDR1 MDHEN and CDR2 SYDVKM. V dropped 6 bases and J dropped 3; count of bases not matched to a gene: 15. The CDR3 nucleotides read TGTGCCAGCAGACTTAGAGAGTGGACAGGGAGCCACTATGGCTACACCTTC. Translated: CASRLREWTGSHYGYTF.

The chain links TRBV3-1 (or the pseudogene TRBV3-2) to TRBJ2-2, with TRBD2 identical over 11 bases. The CDR3 totals 18 residues. Germline V gene data show CDR1 as LGHDT and CDR2 as YNNKEL (reference sequence). The V gene end was trimmed by 4 bases and the J gene end by 2 bases; junction bases not matched to a gene: 9. The CDR3 coding sequence is TGTGCCAGCAGCCTTGCGGGACTAGCGGAGAAAAACACCGGGGAGCTGTTTTTT. Protein: CASSLAGLAEKNTGELFF.

CDR3 in amino acids: CASSTGNGDEQYF. In DNA, the CDR3 is TGTGCCAGCAGTACAGGGAACGGCGACGAGCAGTACTTC. V and J are TRBV9 and TRBJ2-7; tentative D call: TRBD1 (6 bases). Germline loops: CDR1 SGDLS, CDR2 YYNGEE. This CDR3 comprises 13 residues. V lost 5 bases and J lost 5, with 14 bases in between.

The V call is TRBV4-1, the J call TRBJ2-7, with D possibly matching TRBD2 (5 bases). The V end lost 1 base, the J end lost 5 bases, and 9 bases lay between the germline ends. The CDR3 covers 13 residues. CDR1 is MGHRA and CDR2 is YSYEKL in the germline V gene. CDR3 sequence reads: CASSQVAGDEQYF. The CDR3 DNA follows: TGCGCCAGCAGCCAAGTTGCCGGGGACGAGCAGTACTTC.

This clone occurred once. The chain links TRBV19 to TRBJ2-5; D perhaps matches TRBD2 (6 bases). This CDR3 has 14 amino acids. Germline loops: CDR1 LNHDA, CDR2 SQIVND (reference sequence). V was cut by 1 base and J by 5 bases, with 11 bases left in between. The CDR3 DNA reads as TGTGCCAGTAGTATAGTCGGGGGTCGGGAGACCCAGTACTTC. Residues: CASSIVGGRETQYF.

The V and J genes are TRBV7-2 and TRBJ2-1; weak D call: TRBD2 (5 bases). Germline V lookup: CDR1 SGHTA, CDR2 FQGNSA. The V gene lost 1 base and the J gene lost 10 bases, with 20 bases spanning the gap. The CDR3 is made up of 16 amino acids. As DNA, the CDR3 is TGTGCCAGCAGCTTAGTGTCTTGGGGTAGACTAAGGGAGCAGTTCTTC. Its protein product is CASSLVSWGRLREQFF.

This CDR3 reads CASSLVFQGPTRNTIYF. In DNA form, the CDR3 reads TGTGCCAGCAGCTTAGTCTTTCAGGGCCCGACGAGAAACACCATATATTTT. The V gene is TRBV7-9, the J gene TRBJ1-3, with D possibly being TRBD1 (5 bases). Germline loops: CDR1 SEHNR, CDR2 FQNEAQ (reference sequence). V lost 1 base and J lost 5, with 18 bases in between. The CDR3 is 17 amino acids.

The genes are TRBV24-1 and TRBJ2-3, with D possibly being TRBD2 (5 bases). CDR3 size: 16 residues. Trimming cost V 4 bases and J 6 bases, with 19 bases left between them. The germline V gene has CDR1 KGHDR and CDR2 SFDVKD. The DNA of the CDR3 is TGTGCCACCAGTGAACCGGGGTCGATCTCAGAGGATACGCAGTATTTT. Its translation: CATSEPGSISEDTQYF.

The chain has TRBV28 and TRBJ2-1; maybe TRBD1 (6 bases). V was cut by 5 bases and J by 8 bases, with 19 bases left in between. The CDR3 extends over 15 amino acids. The germline CDR1 and CDR2 sequences are MDHEN and SYDVKM. Written as DNA, the CDR3 is TGTGCCAGCAGTGCCATGTGGGGGCCGGGGTATGAGCAGTTCTTC. Residues: CASSAMWGPGYEQFF.

This clone has a handful of counts. This chain connects TRBV5-6 to TRBJ2-7, with 8 bases lining up with TRBD1. The CDR3 contains 16 residues. The germline V gene has CDR1 SGHDT and CDR2 YYEEEE. The V gene end was trimmed by 2 bases and the J gene end by 2 bases; junction bases not matched to a gene: 9. Written as DNA, the CDR3 is TGTGCCAGCAGCTTATTAACAGGGGGGCCAACCTACGAGCAGTACTTC. The encoded protein is CASSLLTGGPTYEQYF.

This chain connects TRBV19 to TRBJ1-6, with 8 nucleotides matching TRBD1. The CDR3 consists of 16 residues. V lost 6 bases and J lost 3; bases outside the gene matches: 7. CDR1 is LNHDA, CDR2 SQIVND, per germline (reference sequence). CDR3 nucleotides: TGTGCCAGTAGCGCAGGGACAGGCCTCTATAATTCACCCCTCCACTTT. This gives the protein CASSAGTGLYNSPLHF. Full variable domain (rest looked up from reference TRBV19 and TRBJ1-6): DGGITQSPKYLFRKEGQNVTLSCEQNLNHDAMYWYRQDPGQGLRLIYYSQIVNDFQKGDIAEGYSVSREKKESFPLTVTSAQKNPTAFYLCASSAGTGLYNSPLHFGNGTRLTVT.

This CDR3 reads CASSVGDRFSGANVLTF. The CDR3 DNA reads as TGTGCCAGCAGCGTAGGTGACAGGTTCTCTGGGGCCAACGTCCTGACTTTC. The rearrangement uses TRBV9 and TRBJ2-6; TRBD1 might be the D (6 bases). The CDR3 runs to 17 residues. Germline-derived CDR1 and CDR2 are SGDLS and YYNGEE. V lost 0 bases and J lost 0, with 10 bases in between.

The chain is built from TRBV19 and TRBJ1-1; no clear D gene. Germline V CDR1 and CDR2: LNHDA, SQIVND (reference sequence). The CDR3 sequence is 12 residues long. Trimming shortened V by 5 bases and J by 2 bases, and 6 bases separated the two germline ends. In nucleotides, the CDR3 is TGTGCCAGTAGTCCTTCTAACACTGAAGCTTTCTTT. This encodes CASSPSNTEAFF.

This clone has a handful of counts. The rearrangement joins TRBV4-1 to TRBJ2-1, with TRBD1 matching over 10 bases. Germline V lookup: CDR1 MGHRA, CDR2 YSYEKL. This CDR3 contains 21 residues. Trimming removed 4 bases from V and 0 bases from J; junction bases left unmatched: 18. As DNA, the CDR3 is TGCGCCAGCAGCCTTCTCCCGCCGGGACAGGGGTACTCTAGCTCCTACAATGAGCAGTTCTTC. Protein: CASSLLPPGQGYSSSYNEQFF.

The chain uses TRBV5-8 and TRBJ1-5; no definite D call. CDR3 length: 17 amino acids. Per germline, CDR1 SGHTS and CDR2 YDEGEE. Trimming took 3 bases from V and 0 from J, leaving 16 bases between them. The CDR3 region is CASSYLIGRDSNQPQHF. In nucleotides, the CDR3 is TGTGCCAGCAGCTACCTGATTGGGCGCGATAGCAATCAGCCCCAGCATTTT. Full variable domain (missing parts from reference TRBV5-8 and TRBJ1-5): EAGVTQSPTHLIKTRGQQATLRCSPISGHTSVYWYQQALGLGLQFLLWYDEGEERNRGNFPPRFSGRQFPNYSSELNVNALELEDSALYLCASSYLIGRDSNQPQHFGDGTRLSIL.

The chain carries TRBV12-5 and TRBJ2-7, with D perhaps TRBD2 (5 bases). The CDR3 sequence is 11 residues long. Deletions cut 9 bases from V and 3 bases from J, with 9 bases between. The V gene's germline CDR1 is LGHNT and CDR2 FRNRAP. CDR3 region: CASGELYEQYF. The CDR3 DNA is TGTGCTAGCGGGGAACTCTACGAGCAGTACTTC.

The J gene is TRBJ2-1, the V gene TRBV6-5, with TRBD1 matching over 9 bases. CDR3 length: 14 amino acids. Per the germline V gene, CDR1 is MNHEY and CDR2 is SVGAGI. J gave up 6 bases and V 5 bases, and 5 bases lay outside the gene matches. CDR3 sequence reads: CASSRDRAVNEQFF. The CDR3 nucleotides read TGTGCCAGCAGTCGGGACAGGGCGGTCAATGAGCAGTTCTTC.

The chain has TRBV5-6 and TRBJ2-5; a possible D gene is TRBD2 (6 bases). CDR1 is SGHDT and CDR2 is YYEEEE in the germline V gene. The ends were cut back, 2 bases at V and 4 bases at J, with 15 bases in the middle. The CDR3 is made up of 15 amino acids. The DNA of the CDR3 is TGTGCCAGCAGCTTAGATCTACTAGCTTCAGAGACCCAGTACTTC. Its translation is CASSLDLLASETQYF.

The CDR3 DNA is TGTGCCAGCAGCCAAGTGGGACAGGGATTACCCCTCCACTTT. Amino acids: CASSQVGQGLPLHF. V gene TRBV3-1 (or the pseudogene TRBV3-2) combines with J gene TRBJ1-6; 9 positions agree with TRBD1. Germline-derived CDR1 and CDR2 are LGHDT and YNNKEL (reference sequence). The CDR3 contains 14 residues. V lost 1 base to trimming and J lost 12 bases; unmatched junction nucleotides: 4.

This chain's CDR3 is CASSLDRVPGYGYTF. In DNA, the CDR3 is TGTGCCAGCAGCCTCGACAGGGTTCCCGGCTATGGCTACACCTTC. The J gene is TRBJ1-2, the V gene TRBV7-3; 7 bases are shared with TRBD1. V was clipped by 5 bases and J by 4 bases; unmatched bases: 10. Germline-derived CDR1 and CDR2 are SGHTA and FQGTGA. CDR3 length equals 15 residues.

The chain joins TRBV9 to TRBJ2-3, with D perhaps TRBD2 (6 bases). Trimming stripped 3 bases from V and 2 bases from J, with 19 bases between. Germline V lookup: CDR1 SGDLS, CDR2 YYNGEE. This CDR3 has 17 residues. The CDR3 nucleotides are TGTGCCAGCAGCGACCATAAGCCGGGACTCTCCACAGATACGCAGTATTTT. Translated, it gives CASSDHKPGLSTDTQYF.

The chain is built from TRBV5-1 and TRBJ1-1; unclear D gene. V was trimmed by 3 bases and J by 7 bases, leaving 16 bases between them. Germline V gene lookup returns CDR1 SGHRS and CDR2 YFSETQ. The CDR3 is made up of 14 amino acids. CDR3 sequence (DNA): TGCGCCAGCAGCTCCGCCCCGGGAGAGGGTGAAGCTTTCTTT. Translating gives CASSSAPGEGEAFF.

V and J are TRBV29-1 and TRBJ2-1; 7 bases fit TRBD1. Germline values: CDR1 SQVTM, CDR2 ANQGSEA. With 7 bases clipped from V and 2 bases from J, the junction kept 14 bases outside the gene matches. The CDR3 has 16 amino acids. CDR3 loop: CSGLNRGLWPYNEQFF. The CDR3 bases are TGCAGCGGCCTAAACAGGGGCCTTTGGCCCTACAATGAGCAGTTCTTC.

This chain uses TRBV5-1 with TRBJ1-1; perhaps TRBD1 as D (5 bases). The CDR3 sequence is 14 residues long. With 1 base removed from V and 3 bases from J, the gap between germline ends came to 10 bases. CDR1 and CDR2 (germline): SGHRS, YFSETQ. The CDR3 DNA follows: TGCGCCAGCAGCTTGTTAGACAGTGACACTGAAGCTTTCTTT. Its protein product is CASSLLDSDTEAFF. The full variable domain, its missing parts supplied by reference TRBV5-1 and TRBJ1-1, is KAGVTQTPRYLIKTRGQQVTLSCSPISGHRSVSWYQQTPGQGLQFLFEYFSETQRNKGNFPGRFSGRQFSNSRSEMNVSTLELGDSALYLCASSLLDSDTEAFFGQGTRLTVV.

The rearrangement joins TRBV5-1 to TRBJ1-2, with D possibly being TRBD1 (6 bases). CDR1 is SGHRS, CDR2 YFSETQ, per germline. V shed 2 bases and J shed 4 bases, with 12 bases lying between them. There are 14 residues in the CDR3. The CDR3 sequence: CASSFEQGAYGYTF. CDR3 bases: TGCGCCAGCAGCTTCGAACAGGGCGCCTATGGCTACACCTTC.

The chain links TRBV4-1 to TRBJ2-7; TRBD2 might be the D (5 bases). V was shortened by 1 base and J by 3 bases, with 13 bases between the two germline ends. The CDR3 loop spans 15 amino acids. Germline lookup yields CDR1 MGHRA and CDR2 YSYEKL. CDR3 sequence (DNA): TGCGCCAGCAGCCAAGTTGCACTAGAGCGCTACGAGCAGTACTTC. Residues: CASSQVALERYEQYF.

This clone was detected a few times. V and J are TRBV7-2 and TRBJ2-1; 13 bases align to TRBD2. This CDR3 is 16 amino acids long. Trimming at V came to 1 base and at J to 7 bases, leaving 4 bases not matched to a gene. CDR1 SGHTA and CDR2 FQGNSA come from the germline V gene. This CDR3 is CASSLEGLAGKNEQFF. The CDR3 coding sequence is TGTGCCAGCAGCTTAGAGGGACTAGCGGGGAAAAATGAGCAGTTCTTC.